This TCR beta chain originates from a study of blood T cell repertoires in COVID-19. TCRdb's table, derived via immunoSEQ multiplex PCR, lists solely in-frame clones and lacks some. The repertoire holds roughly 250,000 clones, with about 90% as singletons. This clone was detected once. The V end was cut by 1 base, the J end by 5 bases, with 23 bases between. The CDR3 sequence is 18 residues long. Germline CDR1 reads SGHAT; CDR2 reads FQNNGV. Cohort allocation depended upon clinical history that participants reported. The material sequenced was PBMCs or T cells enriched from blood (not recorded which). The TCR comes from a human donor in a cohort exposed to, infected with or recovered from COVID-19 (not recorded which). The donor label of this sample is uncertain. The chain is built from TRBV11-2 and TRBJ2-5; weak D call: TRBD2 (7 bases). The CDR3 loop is CASSLGGGPAPTMETQYF. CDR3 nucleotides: TGTGCCAGCAGCTTAGGGGGGGGCCCAGCCCCCACCATGGAGACCCAGTACTTC.